Presented here are 23 T cell receptor beta chains from one specimen sequenced in a study of blood T cell repertoires in COVID-19. The protocol was immunoSEQ multiplex PCR, while the TCRdb copy is restricted to in-frame clones and leaves out a portion. The data show about 160,000 clones, 70% to 90% seen once. The sequenced sample was peripheral blood. The receptors were sampled from a man in his forties or fifties with acute or convalescent COVID-19.

The table lists this clone with a count of one. The V gene is TRBV7-9, the J gene TRBJ2-3; 7 bases fit TRBD1. The germline V gene encodes CDR1 SEHNR and CDR2 FQNEAQ (reference sequence). There are 15 residues in the CDR3. With V trimmed by 2 bases and J by 2 bases, 4 bases remained unmatched. CDR3 nucleotides: TGTGCCAGCAGCTTATCCGGGACAGACACAGATACGCAGTATTTT. Amino acids: CASSLSGTDTDTQYF.

V usage is TRBV5-1 and J usage is TRBJ2-7; D might be TRBD2 (5 bases). V gave up 4 bases and J gave up 5 bases, with 13 bases separating them. Germline values: CDR1 SGHRS, CDR2 YFSETQ. This CDR3 spans 13 amino acids. CDR3 DNA: TGCGCCAGCAGCCCGGACTTGAATAACGAGCAGTACTTC. This sequence encodes CASSPDLNNEQYF.

V gene TRBV30 combines with J gene TRBJ1-5; D gene uncertain. V lost 1 base, J lost 0 bases, and 22 bases lay in between. There are 19 residues in the CDR3. Germline V gene lookup returns CDR1 GTSNPN and CDR2 SVGIG (reference sequence). The CDR3 loop reads CAWSEYSTLRIYSNQPQHF. The CDR3 region has the DNA TGTGCCTGGAGTGAATATAGCACTCTTAGAATATATAGCAATCAGCCCCAGCATTTT. Full variable domain (remainder filled in from reference TRBV30 and TRBJ1-5): SQTIHQWPATLVQPVGSPLSLECTVEGTSNPNLYWYRQAAGRGLQLLFYSVGIGQISSEVPQNLSASRPQDRQFILSSKKLLLSDSGFYLCAWSEYSTLRIYSNQPQHFGDGTRLSIL.

V usage is TRBV7-2 and J usage is TRBJ1-1, with D maybe TRBD1 (5 bases). The CDR3 length is 14 residues. V lost 7 bases and J 4 bases, leaving 16 bases between the germline ends. Germline V CDR1 and CDR2: SGHTA, FQGNSA. CDR3 sequence: CASTGPPGFTEAFF. DNA of the CDR3: TGTGCCAGCACCGGCCCTCCAGGGTTCACTGAAGCTTTCTTT. Supplemented by reference TRBV7-2 and TRBJ1-1, the full variable domain reads GAGVSQSPSNKVTEKGKDVELRCDPISGHTALYWYRQSLGQGLEFLIYFQGNSAPDKSGLPSDRFSAERTGGSVSTLTIQRTQQEDSAVYLCASTGPPGFTEAFFGQGTRLTVV.

The CDR3 sequence is CASSPQTALNTEAFF. CDR3 coding DNA: TGTGCCAGCTCACCCCAAACAGCCCTGAACACTGAAGCTTTCTTT. The chain recombines TRBV18 with TRBJ1-1, with no clear D. Looked up from germline, CDR1 is KGHSH and CDR2 is LQKENI. With 3 bases removed from V and 0 bases from J, the gap between germline ends came to 11 bases. The CDR3 is made up of 15 amino acids.

This clone was detected only a few times. The chain has TRBV5-6 and TRBJ2-2, with D perhaps matching TRBD1 (6 bases). CDR1 and CDR2 (germline): SGHDT, YYEEEE. This CDR3 has 15 amino acids. With 0 bases removed from V and 8 bases from J, the gap between germline ends came to 14 bases. As DNA, the CDR3 is TGTGCCAGCAGCTTGGCCAGGGGCGGCTTGGGGGAGCTGTTTTTT. Its translation is CASSLARGGLGELFF.

The J gene is TRBJ2-1, the V gene TRBV2; TRBD2 agrees at 9 bases. Germline CDR1 SNHLY, CDR2 FYNNEI. J was trimmed by 10 bases and V by 3 bases; bases with no gene match: 7. CDR3 size: 14 residues. As DNA, the CDR3 is TGTGCCAGCAGTGAGGCGGGGGGGCAACGGGAGCAGTTCTTC. Its protein is CASSEAGGQREQFF.

The chain couples TRBV21-1 to TRBJ1-1; TRBD1, as called in the table, went unchecked against the DNA. TRBV21-1 is given as a pseudogene. This CDR3 comprises 14 residues. CDR3 DNA: TGTGCCAGCAGCGGCCCACAGGAGAACACTGAAGCTTTCTTT. Translation gives CASSGPQENTEAFF.

The V and J genes are TRBV2 and TRBJ1-5; D not certain. Germline V lookup: CDR1 SNHLY, CDR2 FYNNEI. Trimming removed 6 bases from V and 6 bases from J, with 12 bases in between. The CDR3 covers 13 residues. The CDR3 loop reads CASRMGDSQPQHF. In DNA, the CDR3 is TGTGCCAGCAGGATGGGAGATAGTCAGCCCCAGCATTTT.

The chain is built from TRBV25-1 and TRBJ2-1; maybe TRBD1 (7 bases). There are 17 residues in the CDR3. Germline V gene lookup returns CDR1 MGHDK and CDR2 SYGVNS. Trimming removed 2 bases at V and 7 bases at J, with 21 bases between. CDR3: CASSEEQLGRGVNEQFF. Here the CDR3 DNA reads TGTGCCAGCAGTGAAGAGCAATTGGGCAGGGGGGTAAATGAGCAGTTCTTC.

The chain uses TRBV6-6 and TRBJ2-5; possibly TRBD2 for D (6 bases). The CDR3 runs to 16 residues. Per the germline V gene, CDR1 is MNHNY and CDR2 is SVGAGI (reference sequence). The germline V and J ends were trimmed by 5 bases and 5 bases, with 21 bases remaining between them. The CDR3 reads CASSRIFGGVGETQYF. In DNA form, the CDR3 reads TGTGCCAGCAGTAGGATCTTCGGAGGGGTCGGGGAGACCCAGTACTTC.

The rearrangement links TRBV7-2 to TRBJ2-5; 10 nucleotides line up with TRBD2. Germline trimming cut 1 base from V and 3 bases from J; bases unmatched to any gene: 2. The CDR3 runs to 15 residues. The germline gives CDR1 SGHTA, CDR2 FQGNSA. The CDR3 is CASSLDSGRKETQYF. CDR3 nucleotide sequence: TGTGCCAGCAGCTTAGATAGCGGGAGGAAAGAGACCCAGTACTTC.

The chain uses TRBV5-4 and TRBJ2-2, with 7 bases lining up with TRBD2. The V segment lost 4 bases and the J segment 1 base; nucleotides outside the gene matches: 7. The CDR3 length is 16 residues. Germline values: CDR1 SGHNT, CDR2 YYREEE (reference sequence). Here the CDR3 reads CASSPVAGVNTGELFF. CDR3 nucleotide sequence: TGTGCCAGCAGCCCGGTCGCGGGGGTGAACACCGGGGAGCTGTTTTTT.

V gene TRBV2 combines with J gene TRBJ1-1; D possibly corresponds to TRBD1 (6 bases). The germline V gene has CDR1 SNHLY and CDR2 FYNNEI. Trimming removed 4 bases at V and 1 base at J, with 7 bases between. The CDR3 has 13 residues. This CDR3 reads CASSAGQNTEAFF. The CDR3 nucleotides read TGTGCCAGCAGTGCGGGACAGAACACTGAAGCTTTCTTT. Supplemented by reference TRBV2 and TRBJ1-1, the full variable domain reads EPEVTQTPSHQVTQMGQEVILRCVPISNHLYFYWYRQILGQKVEFLVSFYNNEISEKSEIFDDQFSVERPDGSNFTLKIRSTKLEDSAMYFCASSAGQNTEAFFGQGTRLTVV.

CDR3 amino acids: CASSLEGQNTGELFF. In DNA form, the CDR3 reads TGCGCCAGCAGCTTGGAGGGACAGAACACCGGGGAGCTGTTTTTT. This chain uses TRBV5-1 with TRBJ2-2; D is possibly TRBD1 (6 bases). CDR3 length equals 15 residues. CDR1 and CDR2 (germline): SGHRS, YFSETQ. With 0 bases removed from V and 1 base from J, the gap between germline ends came to 7 bases.

The gene calls are TRBV18 and TRBJ2-1, with 8 bases fitting TRBD2. V dropped 1 base and J dropped 3; count of bases not matched to a gene: 2. The germline CDR1 and CDR2 sequences are KGHSH and LQKENI. This CDR3 comprises 15 residues. The CDR3 is CASSPQAGVYNEQFF. The DNA for the CDR3 is TGTGCCAGCTCACCACAAGCGGGAGTCTACAATGAGCAGTTCTTC.

Concerning this clone: One junction end disagrees with the germline gene, perhaps due to a read error. The chain combines TRBV11-2 with TRBJ2-7; D gene ambiguous. Germline CDR1 is SGHAT and CDR2 is FQNNGV. The CDR3 is made up of 13 amino acids. CDR3 nucleotide sequence: TGTGCCAGCAGCCTAGACGTCCGCGGCGAGCAGTACTTC. This codes for CASSLDVRGEQYF.

V is TRBV5-6 and J is TRBJ1-2; the D is unclear. Trimming shortened V by 1 base and J by 4 bases, and 5 bases separated the two germline ends. The CDR3 is 12 residues long. The germline gives CDR1 SGHDT, CDR2 YYEEEE. The CDR3 nucleotides read TGTGCCAGCAGCTTGAGTAGCTATGGCTACACCTTC. It codes for CASSLSSYGYTF.

The V gene is TRBV5-4, the J gene TRBJ1-1; a possible D gene is TRBD1 (6 bases). In germline, CDR1 is SGHNT, CDR2 YYREEE (reference sequence). CDR3 length equals 14 residues. The V end was cut by 4 bases, the J end by 4 bases, with 14 bases between. The CDR3 coding sequence is TGTGCCAGCAGCACCGGGACATCGCGCACTGAAGCTTTCTTT. Protein: CASSTGTSRTEAFF.

The table lists this clone with a count of one. This chain connects TRBV9 to TRBJ1-1; 7 nucleotides match TRBD1. Per the germline V gene, CDR1 is SGDLS and CDR2 is YYNGEE. The CDR3 covers 14 residues. V dropped 5 bases and J dropped 4; count of bases not matched to a gene: 8. In DNA form, the CDR3 reads TGTGCCAGCAGTAAACCAGGGGGACCCACTGAAGCTTTCTTT. Residues: CASSKPGGPTEAFF.

The J gene is TRBJ1-1, the V gene TRBV3-1 (or the pseudogene TRBV3-2); D call uncertain. Germline V gene lookup returns CDR1 LGHDT and CDR2 YNNKEL (reference sequence). The CDR3 sequence is 13 residues long. V was pared by 4 bases and J by 1 base, with 7 bases between. The CDR3 is CASSLQSNTEAFF. CDR3 in DNA: TGTGCCAGCAGCCTACAGTCGAACACTGAAGCTTTCTTT.

The gene calls are TRBV6-1 and TRBJ1-6; tentative D call: TRBD1 (6 bases). Trimming stripped 4 bases from V and 0 bases from J, with 13 bases between. CDR1 MNHNS and CDR2 SASEGT come from the germline V gene. The CDR3 sequence is 17 residues long. Here the CDR3 DNA reads TGTGCCAGCAGTGGCAGGGGTCAAAGCTCCTATAATTCACCCCTCCACTTT. This gives the protein CASSGRGQSSYNSPLHF.

This clone was observed a few times. The chain couples TRBV5-1 to TRBJ1-1; D perhaps matches TRBD1 (5 bases). Per the germline V gene, CDR1 is SGHRS and CDR2 is YFSETQ. CDR3 length: 14 amino acids. V gave up 0 bases and J gave up 6 bases, with 12 bases separating them. The CDR3 region is CASSLAQAGPEAFF. The CDR3 nucleotides are TGCGCCAGCAGCTTGGCCCAGGCAGGGCCTGAAGCTTTCTTT.